Listed below are T cell receptor beta chains from one sample, sequenced in a study of hypomethylating agent response in myelodysplastic syndrome. The assay was immunoSEQ multiplex PCR, and TCRdb's table has in-frame clones only and misses some. The repertoire includes thousands of clones, around four fifths of them detected once, and around 8.9% sits in the top ten. The sequencing used bone marrow, collected before or after starting hypomethylating agent treatment for myelodysplastic syndrome (not recorded which). The receptors were sampled from a human donor with myelodysplastic syndrome. Each CDR3 is given with its conserved first and last residue. The D gene is left open where the match is weak. Where a row states a size, it is once, few, many or the class of an expanded clone; other rows omit it.

TRBJ2-5 TRBV11-3 . . CASSLVNRATQYF TGTGCCAGCAGCTTAGTTAACAGGGCGACCCAGTACTTC
TRBJ1-3 TRBV18 . . CASSPLAESSGNTIYF TGTGCCAGCTCACCACTGGCAGAGAGCTCTGGAAACACCATATATTTT
TRBJ2-1 TRBV2 . . CASSEAGGNFYEQFF TGTGCCAGCAGTGAAGCGGGGGGAAACTTCTATGAGCAGTTCTTC
TRBJ2-2 TRBV5-5 TRBD1 . CASSLGPTGANTGELFF TGTGCCAGCAGCTTGGGCCCCACAGGGGCCAACACCGGGGAGCTGTTTTTT
TRBJ2-5 TRBV11-3 . . CASSSDGPRETQYF TGTGCCAGCAGCTCGGACGGTCCTAGGGAGACCCAGTACTTC
TRBJ1-1 TRBV9 TRBD1 . CASSVDPDRGHTEAFF TGTGCCAGCAGCGTAGATCCCGACAGGGGCCACACTGAAGCTTTCTTT
TRBJ1-1 TRBV2 TRBD1 . CASSELGAGGRRTEAFF TGTGCCAGCAGTGAACTTGGGGCAGGGGGGAGAAGGACTGAAGCTTTCTTT
TRBJ2-7 TRBV10-1 TRBD1 few CASRSDYRTGCEQYF TGCGCCAGCAGATCTGACTATCGGACAGGGTGCGAGCAGTACTTC
TRBJ1-6 TRBV6-1 TRBD1 . CASSGQGGSPLHF TGTGCCAGCAGTGGGCAGGGGGGTTCACCCCTCCACTTT
TRBJ1-6 TRBV5-1 TRBD1 . CASRAGTGENSPLHF TGCGCCAGCAGGGCCGGGACAGGGGAAAATTCACCCCTCCACTTT
TRBJ1-3 TRBV6-6 . . CASSRGVSGNTIYF TGTGCCAGCAGCCGAGGGGTTTCCGGAAACACCATATATTTT
TRBJ1-2 TRBV27 . once CASSFSPEGGYTF TGTGCCAGCAGTTTCAGTCCTGAAGGTGGCTACACCTTC
TRBJ2-1 TRBV7-9 . . CASSFNGAYNEQFF TGTGCCAGCAGCTTTAACGGGGCCTACAATGAGCAGTTCTTC